The source of this T cell receptor beta chain is a study of blood T cell repertoires in COVID-19 (dated by TCRdb to the early 2020s). General notes on the study: Collaborator samples came from the United States, Italy and Spain and covered acute and convalescent phases of COVID-19. Deeply sampled blood TCRbeta repertoires from subjects exposed to, actively infected with, or recovered from COVID-19 were included in the dataset. The prospective study material was composed of cDNA or gDNA derived from T cells, B-cell-depleted T cells, or PBMCs. Where available, HLA class I and class II types were taken from metadata supplied by the sample provider and were not determined by assay-based typing. The samples were drawn from the first 160 participants of the ongoing ImmuneRACE study and from over 950 subjects provided by 6 global collaborators. A freely available public database, intended as a resource for researchers studying the immune response to SARS-CoV-2, is where the repertoires were released. Sample metadata almost always included a de-identified subject ID, COVID-19 status, age in years and sex. General findings and caveats noted by the study authors: The quantity of clinical and demographic metadata differed by source and by participant and was supplied without curation.

Details on this clone: Its antigen target is currently unknown. The input lacks base qualities; no much larger clone sits a single base away.

The immunoSEQ Assay, a bias-controlled multiplex PCR, was used to amplify TCRbeta CDR3 regions from genomic DNA. Concerning the study's data processing: Within the assay, amplification of reference gene primers was used to estimate how many nucleated cells each sample contained. Sequence reads were collapsed and filtered to measure the absolute abundance of every unique TCRbeta CDR3 rearrangement. For each sample, productive Simpson clonality was calculated as the square root of Simpson's diversity index over productive rearrangements. TCRdb obtained this table from immuneACCESS and retained in-frame rearrangements with V and J assigned. These tables miss some clones; where compared with another copy, unresolved V genes account for less than half of the shortfall, and the remainder is unexplained. The D gene and trimming were derived from the DNA, and the V and J assignments and clone size from that table. The sample records around 64,000 clones, more than 80% of which are singletons. Roughly 2% of the sample is held by the ten biggest clonotypes.

Collaborating institutions collected whole blood in K2EDTA tubes following their own protocols. Collaborator samples were shipped for TCRbeta analysis as frozen whole blood, isolated PBMCs, or DNA extracted from either sample type. The source is a young man with acute or convalescent COVID-19. The sequenced material came from peripheral blood.

CDR3 reads: CASSPASGAYNEQFF. The nucleotide sequence is TGTGCCAGCAGCCCAGCTAGCGGGGCCTACAATGAGCAGTTCTTC. Here the chain combines TRBV5-6 and TRBJ2-1; TRBD2 aligns with 9 central bases. CDR1 and CDR2 are read off the germline V gene as SGHDT and YYEEEE. Germline trimming amounts to 4 bases on V and 2 bases on J, with 4 as the count of junction bases outside the gene matches. The CDR3 has 15 amino acids, counting the end cysteine and phenylalanine. The DNA shown is the 45-base CDR3, in frame from base 1.